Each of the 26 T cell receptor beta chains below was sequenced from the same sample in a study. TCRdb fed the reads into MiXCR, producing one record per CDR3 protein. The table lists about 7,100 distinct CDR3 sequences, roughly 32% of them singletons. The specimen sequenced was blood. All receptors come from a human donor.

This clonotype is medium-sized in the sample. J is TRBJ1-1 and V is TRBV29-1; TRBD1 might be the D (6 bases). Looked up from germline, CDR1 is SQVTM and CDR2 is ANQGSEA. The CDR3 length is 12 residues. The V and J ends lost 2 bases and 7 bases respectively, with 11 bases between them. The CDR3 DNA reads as TGCAGCGTTGAATCAGGGGCGTTTGAAGCTTTCTTT. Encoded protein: CSVESGAFEAFF.

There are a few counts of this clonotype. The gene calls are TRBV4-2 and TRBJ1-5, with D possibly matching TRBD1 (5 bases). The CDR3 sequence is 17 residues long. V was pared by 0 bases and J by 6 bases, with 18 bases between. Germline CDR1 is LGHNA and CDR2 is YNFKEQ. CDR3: CASSQDRGGGERQPQHF. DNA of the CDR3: TGTGCCAGCAGCCAAGATCGGGGTGGGGGGGAACGTCAGCCCCAGCATTTT.

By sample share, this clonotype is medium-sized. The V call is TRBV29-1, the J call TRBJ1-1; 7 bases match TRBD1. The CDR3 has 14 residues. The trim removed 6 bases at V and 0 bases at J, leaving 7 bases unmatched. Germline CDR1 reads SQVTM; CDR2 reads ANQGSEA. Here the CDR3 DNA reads TGCAGCGTGGTAAGGGGACAGATGAACACTGAAGCTTTCTTT. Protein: CSVVRGQMNTEAFF.

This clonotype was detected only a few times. CDR3 loop: CASSTTGTTNEKLFF. The CDR3 coding sequence is TGTGCCAGCAGCACAACAGGGACAACTAATGAAAAACTGTTTTTT. The J gene is TRBJ1-4, the V gene TRBV13, with D perhaps TRBD1 (6 bases). Germline V CDR1 and CDR2: PRHDT, FYEKMQ (reference sequence). The CDR3 extends over 15 amino acids. The V end lost 5 bases, the J end lost 0 bases, and 10 bases lay between the germline ends.

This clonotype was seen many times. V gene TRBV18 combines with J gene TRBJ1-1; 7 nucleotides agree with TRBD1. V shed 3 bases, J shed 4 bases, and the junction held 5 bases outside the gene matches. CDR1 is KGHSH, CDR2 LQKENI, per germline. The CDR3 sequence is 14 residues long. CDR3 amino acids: CASSPQGVITEAFF. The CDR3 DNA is TGTGCCAGCTCACCGCAGGGGGTGATCACTGAAGCTTTCTTT. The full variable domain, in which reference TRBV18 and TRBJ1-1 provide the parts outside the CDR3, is NAGVMQNPRHLVRRRGQEARLRCSPMKGHSHVYWYRQLPEEGLKFMVYLQKENIIDESGMPKERFSAEFPKEGPSILRIQQVVRGDSAAYFCASSPQGVITEAFFGQGTRLTVV.

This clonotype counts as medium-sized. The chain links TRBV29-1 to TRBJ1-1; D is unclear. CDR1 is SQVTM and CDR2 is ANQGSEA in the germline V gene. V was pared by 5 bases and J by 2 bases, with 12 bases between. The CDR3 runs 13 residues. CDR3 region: CSVSYRVNTEAFF. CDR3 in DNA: TGCAGCGTTTCTTATAGGGTAAACACTGAAGCTTTCTTT.

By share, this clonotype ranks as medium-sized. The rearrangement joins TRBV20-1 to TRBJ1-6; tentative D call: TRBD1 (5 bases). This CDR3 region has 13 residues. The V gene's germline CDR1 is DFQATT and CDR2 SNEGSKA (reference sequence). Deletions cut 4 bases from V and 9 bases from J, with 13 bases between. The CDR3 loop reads CSATDIQGSPLHF. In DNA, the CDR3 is TGCAGTGCTACAGACATCCAGGGTTCACCCCTCCACTTT.

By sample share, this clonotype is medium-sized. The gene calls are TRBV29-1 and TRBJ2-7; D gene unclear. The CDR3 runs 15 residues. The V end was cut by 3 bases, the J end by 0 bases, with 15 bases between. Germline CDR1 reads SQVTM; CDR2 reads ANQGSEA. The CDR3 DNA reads TGCAGCGTTGAGGTAACAAGGAGAAGCTCCTACGAGCAGTACTTC. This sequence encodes CSVEVTRRSSYEQYF.

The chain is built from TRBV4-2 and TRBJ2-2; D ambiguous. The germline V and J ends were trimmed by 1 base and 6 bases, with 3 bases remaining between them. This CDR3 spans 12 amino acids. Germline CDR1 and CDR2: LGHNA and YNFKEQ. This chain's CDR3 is CASSQGPGELFF. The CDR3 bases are TGTGCCAGCAGCCAAGGTCCCGGGGAGCTGTTTTTT.

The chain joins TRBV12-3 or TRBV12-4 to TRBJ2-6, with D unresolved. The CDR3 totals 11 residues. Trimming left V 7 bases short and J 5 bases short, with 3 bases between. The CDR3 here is CASTRANVLTF. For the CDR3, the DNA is TGTGCCAGCACCCGGGCCAACGTCCTGACTTTC.

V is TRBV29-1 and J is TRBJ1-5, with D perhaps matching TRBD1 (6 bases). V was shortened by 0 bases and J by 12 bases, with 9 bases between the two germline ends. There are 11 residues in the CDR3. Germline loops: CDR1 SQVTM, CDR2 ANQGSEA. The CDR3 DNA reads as TGCAGCGTTGAAGATGGGGGCATCCAGCATTTT. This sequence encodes CSVEDGGIQHF. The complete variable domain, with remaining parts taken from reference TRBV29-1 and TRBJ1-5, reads SAVISQKPSRDICQRGTSLTIQCQVDSQVTMMFWYRQQPGQSLTLIATANQGSEATYESGFVIDKFPISRPNLTFSTLTVSNMSPEDSSIYLCSVEDGGIQHFGDGTRLSIL.

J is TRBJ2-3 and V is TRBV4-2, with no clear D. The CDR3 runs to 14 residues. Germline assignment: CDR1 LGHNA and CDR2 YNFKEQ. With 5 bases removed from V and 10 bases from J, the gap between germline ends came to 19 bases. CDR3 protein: CASSVERVPRPQYF. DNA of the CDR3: TGTGCCAGCAGCGTTGAACGAGTCCCGAGGCCGCAGTATTTT.

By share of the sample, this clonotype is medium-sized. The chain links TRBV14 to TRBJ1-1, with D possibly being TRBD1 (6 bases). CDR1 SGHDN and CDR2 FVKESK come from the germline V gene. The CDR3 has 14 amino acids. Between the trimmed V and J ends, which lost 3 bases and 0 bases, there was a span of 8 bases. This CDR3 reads CASSHAGVNTEAFF. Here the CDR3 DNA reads TGTGCCAGCAGCCACGCAGGGGTGAACACTGAAGCTTTCTTT.

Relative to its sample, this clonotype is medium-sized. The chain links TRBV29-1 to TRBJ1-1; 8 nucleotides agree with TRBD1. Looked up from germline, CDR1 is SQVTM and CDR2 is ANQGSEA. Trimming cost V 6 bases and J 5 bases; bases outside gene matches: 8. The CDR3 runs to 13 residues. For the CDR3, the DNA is TGCAGCGTGGCAGGGGGCCCGGGGACTGAAGCTTTCTTT. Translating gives CSVAGGPGTEAFF.

In DNA, the CDR3 is TGTGCCAGCATAGACAGCTACTATAATTCACCCCTCCACTTT. Its protein product is CASIDSYYNSPLHF. The chain carries TRBV25-1 and TRBJ1-6, with D possibly matching TRBD1 (5 bases). The CDR3 runs 14 residues. V shed 7 bases and J shed 3 bases, with 10 bases lying between them. Germline assignment: CDR1 MGHDK and CDR2 SYGVNS.

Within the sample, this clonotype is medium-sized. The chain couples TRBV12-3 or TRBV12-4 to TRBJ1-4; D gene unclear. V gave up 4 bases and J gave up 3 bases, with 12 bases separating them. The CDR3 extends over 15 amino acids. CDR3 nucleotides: TGTGCCAGCAGTTCCCGGCCCTTACCTAATGAAAAACTGTTTTTT. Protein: CASSSRPLPNEKLFF.

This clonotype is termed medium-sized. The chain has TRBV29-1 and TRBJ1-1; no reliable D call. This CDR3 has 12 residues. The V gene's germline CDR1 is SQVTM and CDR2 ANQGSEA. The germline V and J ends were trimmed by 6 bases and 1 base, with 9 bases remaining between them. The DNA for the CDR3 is TGCAGCGTGAGTGAGCCGAACACTGAAGCTTTCTTT. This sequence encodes CSVSEPNTEAFF. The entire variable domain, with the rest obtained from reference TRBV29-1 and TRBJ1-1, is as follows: SAVISQKPSRDICQRGTSLTIQCQVDSQVTMMFWYRQQPGQSLTLIATANQGSEATYESGFVIDKFPISRPNLTFSTLTVSNMSPEDSSIYLCSVSEPNTEAFFGQGTRLTVV.

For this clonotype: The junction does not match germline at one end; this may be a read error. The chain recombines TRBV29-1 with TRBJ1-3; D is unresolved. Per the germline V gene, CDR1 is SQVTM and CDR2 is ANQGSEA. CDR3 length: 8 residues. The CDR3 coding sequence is TGCAGCGTCCGGCAAGAGGATTTT. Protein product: CSVRQEDF.

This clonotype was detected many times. As DNA, the CDR3 is TGCAGCGTGGTACAGGGGGACCAGCCCCAGCATTTT. Amino acid sequence: CSVVQGDQPQHF. This chain joins TRBV29-1 and TRBJ1-5; 8 bases map to TRBD1. From germline, CDR1 is SQVTM and CDR2 ANQGSEA. The junction had 5 bases not matched to a gene; V was cut back by 6 bases and J by 7 bases. The CDR3 runs 12 residues.

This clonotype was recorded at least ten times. The CDR3 nucleotides read TGCAGTGCCTTGACAGTGGATGGCTACACCTTC. It translates to CSALTVDGYTF. The gene calls are TRBV20-1 and TRBJ1-2; tentative D call: TRBD1 (5 bases). V gave up 6 bases and J gave up 6 bases, with 11 bases separating them. CDR1 and CDR2 from the germline V gene are DFQATT and SNEGSKA (reference sequence). CDR3 length equals 11 residues.

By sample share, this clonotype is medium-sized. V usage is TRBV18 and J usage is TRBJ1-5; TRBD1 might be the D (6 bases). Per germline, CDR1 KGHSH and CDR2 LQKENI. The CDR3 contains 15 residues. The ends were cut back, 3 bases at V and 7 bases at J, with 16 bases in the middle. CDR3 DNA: TGTGCCAGCTCACCCACAGGGTTCCCGGCCCAGCCCCAGCATTTT. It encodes CASSPTGFPAQPQHF.

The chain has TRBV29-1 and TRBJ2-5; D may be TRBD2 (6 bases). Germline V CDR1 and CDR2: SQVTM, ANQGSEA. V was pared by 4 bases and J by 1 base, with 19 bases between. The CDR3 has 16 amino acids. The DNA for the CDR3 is TGCAGCGTTGTCGGAGTGGCTAGCGAACCCCAAGAGACCCAGTACTTC. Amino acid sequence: CSVVGVASEPQETQYF.

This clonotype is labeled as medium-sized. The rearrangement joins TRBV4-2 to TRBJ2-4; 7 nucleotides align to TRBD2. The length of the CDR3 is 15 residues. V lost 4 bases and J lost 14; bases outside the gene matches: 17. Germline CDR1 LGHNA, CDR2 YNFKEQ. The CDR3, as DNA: TGTGCCAGCAGCCCTCAAAGCCGGGGGGACGGTGAGGAGTACTTC. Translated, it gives CASSPQSRGDGEEYF.

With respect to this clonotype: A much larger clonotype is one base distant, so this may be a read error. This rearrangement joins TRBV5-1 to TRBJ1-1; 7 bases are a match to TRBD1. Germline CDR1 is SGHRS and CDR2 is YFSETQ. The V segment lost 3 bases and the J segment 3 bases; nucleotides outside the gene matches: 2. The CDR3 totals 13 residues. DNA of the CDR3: TGCGCCAGCAGCTGGGACAGTGACACTGAAGCTTTCTTT. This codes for CASSWDSDTEAFF.

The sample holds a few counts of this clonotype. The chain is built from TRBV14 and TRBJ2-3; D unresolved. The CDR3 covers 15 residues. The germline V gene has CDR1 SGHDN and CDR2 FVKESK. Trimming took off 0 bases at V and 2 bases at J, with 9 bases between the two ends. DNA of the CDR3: TGTGCCAGCAGCCAAGAATTGGCCTCCACAGATACGCAGTATTTT. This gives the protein CASSQELASTDTQYF.

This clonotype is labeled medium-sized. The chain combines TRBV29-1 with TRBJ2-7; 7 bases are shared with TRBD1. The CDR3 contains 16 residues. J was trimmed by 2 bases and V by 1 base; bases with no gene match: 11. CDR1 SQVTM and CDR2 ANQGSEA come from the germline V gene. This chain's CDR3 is CSVEVKDRLHPYEQYF. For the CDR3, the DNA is TGCAGCGTTGAAGTAAAGGACAGGCTACATCCCTACGAGCAGTACTTC.